One sample yielded the 17 T cell receptor beta chains listed below, sequenced in a study of monozygotic twins with inflammatory bowel disease. TCRdb re-called the 5' RACE reads and shows each CDR3 protein once, DNA omitted. This repertoire includes around 230,000 distinct CDR3 sequences. The sequenced sample was blood. Source of these receptors: a human donor with ulcerative colitis or Crohn's disease, or a healthy co-twin of an affected twin (not recorded which).

The J gene is TRBJ1-1, the V gene TRBV12-3 or TRBV12-4. The CDR3 has 14 amino acids. CDR3 sequence reads: CASSFAGGGTEAFF.

The genes are TRBV18 and TRBJ2-7. The CDR3 contains 16 residues. The germline V gene encodes CDR1 KGHSH and CDR2 LQKENI. The CDR3: CASSPSWEQSSYEQYF.

The V call is TRBV7-3, the J call TRBJ2-2; the D call from TCRdb, TRBD1, cannot be confirmed without DNA. The CDR3 has 16 residues. Germline V gene lookup returns CDR1 SGHTA and CDR2 FQGTGA. The CDR3 loop is CASSLTSTGSTGELFF.

The chain links TRBV4-1 to TRBJ2-1; checking the TCRdb D call of TRBD1 is not possible without DNA. This CDR3 has 13 amino acids. From germline, CDR1 is MGHRA and CDR2 YSYEKL. The CDR3 protein is CASSQPPRQVAFF.

The V gene is TRBV4-2, the J gene TRBJ1-5; TCRdb designates TRBD1, a call that cannot be tested without DNA. The CDR3 runs 15 residues. Germline V gene data show CDR1 as LGHNA and CDR2 as YNFKEQ. The CDR3 here is CASSQDGADNQPQHF.

The chain couples TRBV12-3 or TRBV12-4 to TRBJ1-5. The CDR3 has 14 amino acids. This CDR3 is CASSLAPTNQPQHF.

The chain carries TRBV4-2 and TRBJ1-3; TCRdb selects TRBD1, and the lack of DNA leaves this call unchecked. In germline, CDR1 is LGHNA, CDR2 YNFKEQ. The CDR3 totals 14 residues. The CDR3 loop is CASSQEGTGNTIYF.

This chain uses TRBV10-3 with TRBJ1-2; the D call from TCRdb, TRBD1, cannot be confirmed without DNA. CDR3 length: 13 residues. Germline CDR1 is ENHRY and CDR2 is SYGVKD. CDR3 sequence: CAISSPGESGYTF.

The chain carries TRBV20-1 and TRBJ2-2; checking the TCRdb D call of TRBD2 is not possible without DNA. The CDR3 consists of 16 residues. The germline CDR1 and CDR2 sequences are DFQATT and SNEGSKA (reference sequence). The CDR3 reads CSASPSGGDNTGELFF.

This CDR3 reads CASSRDWVGTEAFF. This chain connects TRBV7-9 to TRBJ1-1. The length of the CDR3 is 14 residues. CDR1 is SEHNR and CDR2 is FQNEAQ in the germline V gene (reference sequence).

The chain joins TRBV14 to TRBJ1-5. This CDR3 region has 13 residues. Germline V gives CDR1 SGHDN, CDR2 FVKESK. CDR3 loop: CASSQDQNQPQHF.

The V gene is TRBV7-9, the J gene TRBJ1-2; TCRdb outputs TRBD1, but without DNA this stays unchecked. Germline V gives CDR1 SEHNR, CDR2 FQNEAQ (reference sequence). The CDR3 loop spans 15 amino acids. The CDR3 loop reads CASSPTGFRSYGYTF.

V gene TRBV5-1 combines with J gene TRBJ2-1. From germline, CDR1 is SGHRS and CDR2 YFSETQ. This CDR3 region has 14 residues. CDR3 residues: CASSLGPGGDEQFF.

This chain joins TRBV6-2 or TRBV6-3 and TRBJ2-5; no DNA is available, so the TRBD2 call from TCRdb remains unchecked. Germline-derived CDR1 and CDR2 are MNHEY and SVGEGT. CDR3 length: 15 amino acids. The CDR3 region is CASSYAGGSQETQYF.

This sequence joins TRBV27 and TRBJ1-1. The CDR3 extends over 16 amino acids. Germline V gene lookup returns CDR1 MNHEY and CDR2 SMNVEV (reference sequence). CDR3 sequence: CASSLTIQQLNTEAFF.

The chain employs TRBV27 and TRBJ1-1. From germline, CDR1 is MNHEY and CDR2 SMNVEV (reference sequence). CDR3 length equals 14 residues. Here the CDR3 reads CASSRRERNTEAFF.

CDR3 loop: CATFKGTGGFSNYGYTF. This rearrangement joins TRBV6-1 to TRBJ1-2; TCRdb returns TRBD1, unconfirmable since there is no DNA. The CDR3 totals 17 residues. CDR1 and CDR2 from the germline V gene are MNHNS and SASEGT.